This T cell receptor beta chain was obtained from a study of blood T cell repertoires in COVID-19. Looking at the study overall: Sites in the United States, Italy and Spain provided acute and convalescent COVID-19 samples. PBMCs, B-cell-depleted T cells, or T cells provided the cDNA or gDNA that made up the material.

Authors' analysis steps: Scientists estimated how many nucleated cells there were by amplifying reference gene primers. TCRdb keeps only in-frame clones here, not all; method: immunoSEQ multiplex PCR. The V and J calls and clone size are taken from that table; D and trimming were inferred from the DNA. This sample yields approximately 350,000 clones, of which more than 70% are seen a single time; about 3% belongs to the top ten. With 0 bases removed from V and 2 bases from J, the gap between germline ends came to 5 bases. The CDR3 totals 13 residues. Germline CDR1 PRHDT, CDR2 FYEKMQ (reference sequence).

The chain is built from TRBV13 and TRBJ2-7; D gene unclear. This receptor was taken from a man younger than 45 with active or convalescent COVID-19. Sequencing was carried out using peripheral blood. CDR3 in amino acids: CASSLGRTYEQYF. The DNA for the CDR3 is TGTGCCAGCAGCTTAGGTCGTACCTACGAGCAGTACTTC. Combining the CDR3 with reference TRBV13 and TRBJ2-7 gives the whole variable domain AAGVIQSPRHLIKEKRETATLKCYPIPRHDTVYWYQQGPGQDPQFLISFYEKMQSDKGSIPDRFSAQQFSDYHSELNMSSLELGDSALYFCASSLGRTYEQYFGPGTRLTVT.